This passage covers 23 T cell receptor beta chains from one sample sequenced in a study of control samples from healthy donors and cancer patients. Sequenced by immunoSEQ multiplex PCR; TCRdb stores in-frame clones only, minus some. This repertoire shows 150,000 to 200,000 clones, about 90% found once; its top ten account for about 12%. The sequencing sample was made of blood. These receptors came from a man between 25 and 39 years old in good health.

The chain is built from TRBV29-1 and TRBJ1-3; D is unresolved. The length of the CDR3 is 14 residues. The germline V gene encodes CDR1 SQVTM and CDR2 ANQGSEA. V lost 3 bases, J lost 4 bases, and 13 bases lay in between. The CDR3 reads CSVDEGTSGNTIYF. For the CDR3, the DNA is TGCAGCGTTGACGAGGGTACGTCGGGAAACACCATATATTTT. The full variable domain, rest sourced from reference TRBV29-1 and TRBJ1-3, is SAVISQKPSRDICQRGTSLTIQCQVDSQVTMMFWYRQQPGQSLTLIATANQGSEATYESGFVIDKFPISRPNLTFSTLTVSNMSPEDSSIYLCSVDEGTSGNTIYFGEGSWLTVV.

Here the CDR3 reads CASSSGTSEAFF. CDR3 DNA: TGTGCCAGCAGTTCAGGGACGTCCGAAGCTTTCTTT. V and J are TRBV12-3 or TRBV12-4 and TRBJ1-1; a weak D match, TRBD1 (5 bases). The CDR3 covers 12 residues. V was trimmed by 4 bases and J by 8 bases, leaving 11 bases between them.

This chain links TRBV7-6 with TRBJ2-7, with 10 bases that match TRBD1. CDR1 SGHVS and CDR2 FNYEAQ come from the germline V gene. Germline trimming cut 5 bases from V and 4 bases from J; bases unmatched to any gene: 8. This CDR3 comprises 15 residues. CDR3 nucleotide sequence: TGTGCCAGCAGCGACCGGGACAGGGGTAGTTACGAGCAGTACTTC. It is translated as CASSDRDRGSYEQYF. The full variable domain, with the rest looked up from reference TRBV7-6 and TRBJ2-7, is GAGVSQSPRYKVTKRGQDVALRCDPISGHVSLYWYRQALGQGPEFLTYFNYEAQQDKSGLPNDRFSAERPEGSISTLTIQRTEQRDSAMYRCASSDRDRGSYEQYFGPGTRLTVT.

V gene TRBV18 combines with J gene TRBJ1-1, with 9 bases that match TRBD1. Germline V gives CDR1 KGHSH, CDR2 LQKENI. J gave up 2 bases and V 5 bases, and 3 bases lay outside the gene matches. This CDR3 contains 14 residues. CDR3 loop: CASSSTGGNTEAFF. DNA for the CDR3: TGTGCCAGCTCATCCACAGGGGGCAACACTGAAGCTTTCTTT.

This sequence joins TRBV7-3 and TRBJ2-2, with 8 positions matching TRBD1. This CDR3 has 15 amino acids. Germline CDR1 SGHTA, CDR2 FQGTGA. Losses at the gene ends were 5 bases for V and 4 bases for J; bases not matched to a gene: 6. CDR3 sequence (DNA): TGTGCCAGCAGCCTCGGACAGGGACGCACCGGGGAGCTGTTTTTT. It specifies CASSLGQGRTGELFF. Looking up the rest from reference TRBV7-3 and TRBJ2-2 gives the full variable domain: GAGVSQTPSNKVTEKGKYVELRCDPISGHTALYWYRQSLGQGPEFLIYFQGTGAADDSGLPNDRFFAVRPEGSVSTLKIQRTERGDSAVYLCASSLGQGRTGELFFGEGSRLTVL.

V is TRBV9 and J is TRBJ1-1; 8 nucleotides align to TRBD1. With V trimmed by 5 bases and J by 5 bases, 11 bases remained unmatched. The germline V gene encodes CDR1 SGDLS and CDR2 YYNGEE. This CDR3 has 15 residues. The CDR3 sequence is CASRYGTGQETEAFF. In nucleotides, the CDR3 is TGTGCCAGCAGATACGGGACGGGACAGGAGACTGAAGCTTTCTTT.

The J gene is TRBJ2-1, the V gene TRBV7-2; 7 bases line up with TRBD2. The germline V gene encodes CDR1 SGHTA and CDR2 FQGNSA. The V gene end was trimmed by 1 base and the J gene end by 5 bases; junction bases not matched to a gene: 5. The CDR3 is 15 amino acids. Here the CDR3 DNA reads TGTGCCAGCAGCTTAGGCCTAGCGGAGCACAATGAGCAGTTCTTC. It translates to CASSLGLAEHNEQFF. The variable domain in full, with the rest retrieved from reference TRBV7-2 and TRBJ2-1, is GAGVSQSPSNKVTEKGKDVELRCDPISGHTALYWYRQSLGQGLEFLIYFQGNSAPDKSGLPSDRFSAERTGGSVSTLTIQRTQQEDSAVYLCASSLGLAEHNEQFFGPGTRLTVL.

This chain links TRBV6-2 or TRBV6-3 with TRBJ1-5; TRBD1 is a possible D gene (5 bases). Germline CDR1 is MNHEY and CDR2 is SVGEGT. V lost 6 bases and J 0 bases, leaving 9 bases between the germline ends. This CDR3 is 14 amino acids long. The CDR3 sequence is CASSTQGSNQPQHF. The DNA for the CDR3 is TGTGCCAGCAGCACGCAGGGTAGCAATCAGCCCCAGCATTTT.

The genes are TRBV6-2 or TRBV6-3 and TRBJ2-7, with 9 nucleotides matching TRBD1. The CDR3 covers 15 residues. J gave up 3 bases and V 2 bases, and 5 bases lay outside the gene matches. Germline CDR1 MNHEY, CDR2 SVGEGT. The CDR3 region has the DNA TGTGCCAGCAGTTACATCACAGGGGGCGACTACGAGCAGTACTTC. Translating it yields CASSYITGGDYEQYF.

In its sample, this clone was seen once. The gene calls are TRBV28 and TRBJ1-1, with 8 bases aligning to TRBD1. Germline assignment: CDR1 MDHEN and CDR2 SYDVKM. J lost 11 bases, V lost 8 bases, and 19 bases had no gene match. The CDR3 extends over 15 amino acids. The CDR3 DNA sequence: TGTGCCAGCCCCCGAGACAGGGGACGTAATGAAGCGGCTTTCTTT. It translates to CASPRDRGRNEAAFF.

The chain couples TRBV9 to TRBJ2-1; TRBD2 aligns across 8 bases. CDR1 is SGDLS and CDR2 is YYNGEE in the germline V gene. This CDR3 is built from 16 residues. The V segment lost 2 bases and the J segment 6 bases; nucleotides outside the gene matches: 10. The chain's CDR3 is CASSVTGTRRINEQFF. In nucleotides, the CDR3 is TGTGCCAGCAGCGTGACCGGGACTAGGAGGATCAATGAGCAGTTCTTC. The full variable domain, with the rest looked up from reference TRBV9 and TRBJ2-1, is DSGVTQTPKHLITATGQRVTLRCSPRSGDLSVYWYQQSLDQGLQFLIQYYNGEERAKGNILERFSAQQFPDLHSELNLSSLELGDSALYFCASSVTGTRRINEQFFGPGTRLTVL.

The V call is TRBV6-5, the J call TRBJ1-2; D not certain. V lost 4 bases, J lost 8 bases, and 14 bases lay in between. Per germline, CDR1 MNHEY and CDR2 SVGAGI. The CDR3 contains 13 residues. The CDR3 loop reads CASSSMGNRGYTF. The CDR3 coding sequence is TGTGCCAGCAGTTCCATGGGGAATCGCGGCTACACCTTC.

The rearrangement uses TRBV28 and TRBJ1-6; 7 bases agree with TRBD1. Germline V gives CDR1 MDHEN, CDR2 SYDVKM. The length of the CDR3 is 15 residues. Trimming took 6 bases from V and 6 from J; bases not matched to a gene: 8. In DNA form, the CDR3 reads TGTGCCAGCAGCGTCACAACAGGGGTTAATTCACCCCTCCACTTT. Translation: CASSVTTGVNSPLHF.

A few counts support this clone. J is TRBJ2-1 and V is TRBV14, with D perhaps matching TRBD1 (5 bases). The CDR3 spans 20 residues. Germline V CDR1 and CDR2: SGHDN, FVKESK. V lost 1 base and J 4 bases, leaving 26 bases between the germline ends. This chain's CDR3 is CASSQGPSWGPTNTYNEQFF. In DNA, the CDR3 is TGTGCCAGCAGCCAAGGACCCTCTTGGGGCCCAACAAATACATACAATGAGCAGTTCTTC.

J is TRBJ2-7 and V is TRBV18; no firm D call. Germline CDR1 reads KGHSH; CDR2 reads LQKENI. Between the trimmed V and J ends, which lost 6 bases and 5 bases, there was a span of 11 bases. The CDR3 is 12 amino acids. The CDR3 DNA follows: TGTGCCAGCTCGCCCGACACCGACGAGCAGTACTTC. As protein: CASSPDTDEQYF.

The V and J genes are TRBV5-4 and TRBJ2-3; the D gene is possibly TRBD1 (7 bases). The germline CDR1 and CDR2 sequences are SGHNT and YYREEE (reference sequence). The CDR3 is 16 amino acids. Trimming removed 0 bases from V and 5 bases from J, with 16 bases in between. The CDR3: CASSLAGGQPKDTQYF. CDR3 DNA: TGTGCCAGCAGCTTGGCCGGGGGACAGCCAAAAGATACGCAGTATTTT.

Only one count was recorded for this clone. The chain recombines TRBV2 with TRBJ1-1, with D maybe TRBD1 (5 bases). The V and J ends lost 4 bases and 4 bases respectively, with 13 bases between them. Per germline, CDR1 SNHLY and CDR2 FYNNEI. The CDR3 spans 14 residues. The CDR3 bases are TGTGCCAGCAGTGTTACAGGAAAAACCACTGAAGCTTTCTTT. Its protein is CASSVTGKTTEAFF.

The V call is TRBV28, the J call TRBJ1-6; D is perhaps TRBD1 (6 bases). Per the germline V gene, CDR1 is MDHEN and CDR2 is SYDVKM. Trimming cost V 9 bases and J 14 bases, with 29 bases left between them. The CDR3 length is 16 residues. The CDR3 DNA reads as TGTGCCAGTTTCTCATTCGGGGACACCATGGATGCGGCCCTCCACTTT. Encoded protein: CASFSFGDTMDAALHF.

J is TRBJ1-1 and V is TRBV27; D not certain. The germline CDR1 and CDR2 sequences are MNHEY and SMNVEV (reference sequence). The CDR3 sequence is 14 residues long. V was clipped by 0 bases and J by 0 bases, with 5 bases between them. The CDR3 loop reads CASSLSTLNTEAFF. The CDR3 bases are TGTGCCAGCAGTTTATCGACCTTGAACACTGAAGCTTTCTTT.

The chain combines TRBV25-1 with TRBJ2-5; TRBD1 or TRBD2 may be the D gene (6 bases each). Trimming removed 4 bases at V and 4 bases at J, with 7 bases between. The CDR3 totals 12 residues. The germline gives CDR1 MGHDK, CDR2 SYGVNS. CDR3 loop: CASSGGAETQYF. The CDR3 DNA follows: TGTGCCAGCAGTGGGGGGGCAGAGACCCAGTACTTC.

The chain is built from TRBV4-3 and TRBJ1-1; D not certain. This CDR3 is built from 17 residues. Germline V lookup: CDR1 LGHNA, CDR2 YSLEER. The germline V and J ends were trimmed by 0 bases and 1 base, with 15 bases remaining between them. For the CDR3, the DNA is TGCGCCAGCAGCCAAGATTACAGTCCGGGGAAGAACACTGAAGCTTTCTTT. This codes for CASSQDYSPGKNTEAFF.

This chain connects TRBV5-1 to TRBJ2-3; 15 bases fit TRBD2. V was clipped by 5 bases and J by 0 bases; unmatched bases: 7. This CDR3 has 18 amino acids. Germline V lookup: CDR1 SGHRS, CDR2 YFSETQ. CDR3: CASSWNGLAGGSTDTQYF. CDR3 DNA: TGCGCCAGCAGTTGGAACGGACTAGCGGGGGGGAGCACAGATACGCAGTATTTT.

In DNA, the CDR3 is TGTGCCACAGAACCGGGACAGCGGAATTCACCCCTCCACTTT. This translates into CATEPGQRNSPLHF. V usage is TRBV10-3 and J usage is TRBJ1-6; TRBD1 agrees at 7 bases. Per germline, CDR1 ENHRY and CDR2 SYGVKD. The CDR3 length is 14 residues. J lost 7 bases, V lost 10 bases, and 10 bases had no gene match.